The 16 T cell receptor beta chains below come from one sample, sequenced in a study of OX40 agonist ivuxolimab in advanced cancers. The method was the immunoSEQ multiplex PCR assay. The source is immuneACCESS, and TCRdb retained only in-frame sequences with V and J called. Part of the clones is not carried over; for the studies checked, unresolved V genes explain less than half of this, and the remainder is unexplained. This sample comprises about 77,000 clones, around 86% of them detected only once. Of the sample, roughly 6.3% falls within the top ten clones. The sequenced sample was CD4+ or CD8+ T cells sorted from blood, obtained in a trial of the OX40 agonist ivuxolimab. The receptors were gathered from an adult with an advanced solid tumor such as melanoma, head and neck, liver or kidney cancer.

The chain carries TRBV6-5 and TRBJ2-2, with D perhaps TRBD1 (6 bases). Germline CDR1 reads MNHEY; CDR2 reads SVGAGI. The CDR3 length is 12 residues. V gave up 6 bases and J gave up 6 bases, with 8 bases separating them. This CDR3 is CASSGTSGELFF. The CDR3, as DNA: TGTGCCAGCAGCGGGACATCCGGGGAGCTGTTTTTT.

The V and J genes are TRBV4-2 and TRBJ2-3, with D possibly being TRBD2 (7 bases). Germline V gene lookup returns CDR1 LGHNA and CDR2 YNFKEQ. V lost 5 bases to trimming and J lost 0 bases, with 12 bases between them. The CDR3 length is 15 residues. In DNA form, the CDR3 reads TGTGCCAGCAGCTTTGGGGGGGCTAGCACAGATACGCAGTATTTT. Translating it yields CASSFGGASTDTQYF.

The rearrangement joins TRBV11-2 to TRBJ2-1; D perhaps matches TRBD1 (5 bases). Germline V lookup: CDR1 SGHAT, CDR2 FQNNGV. V lost 3 bases to trimming and J lost 9 bases, with 15 bases between them. CDR3 length: 14 residues. CDR3 in DNA: TGTGCCAGCAGCTTGGCAGGGCAGGAAGGTGAGCAGTTCTTC. It codes for CASSLAGQEGEQFF.

This chain links TRBV5-1 with TRBJ2-3; tentatively, D is TRBD1 or TRBD2 (5 bases each). Germline V gene data show CDR1 as SGHRS and CDR2 as YFSETQ. Trimming left V 0 bases short and J 4 bases short, with 12 bases between. CDR3 size: 15 residues. CDR3 sequence: CASSLAGASADTQYF. The CDR3 DNA follows: TGCGCCAGCAGCTTGGCCGGGGCCAGCGCAGATACGCAGTATTTT.

The V gene is TRBV5-4, the J gene TRBJ1-6; the D is unclear. This CDR3 is built from 16 residues. Trimming removed 0 bases from V and 18 bases from J, with 25 bases in between. Germline loops: CDR1 SGHNT, CDR2 YYREEE (reference sequence). CDR3 residues: CASSLGGVGGAAGGHF. CDR3 DNA sequence: TGTGCCAGCAGCTTGGGTGGTGTCGGCGGAGCGGCGGGCGGCCACTTT.

V is TRBV19 and J is TRBJ2-3, with 13 nucleotides matching TRBD2. V was clipped by 2 bases and J by 11 bases; unmatched bases: 4. Germline-derived CDR1 and CDR2 are LNHDA and SQIVND (reference sequence). The CDR3 extends over 14 amino acids. CDR3 coding DNA: TGTGCCAGTAGTATAACTAGCGGGGGGGCCTTGCAGTATTTT. This codes for CASSITSGGALQYF.

This clone was seen a handful of times. The chain uses TRBV6-5 and TRBJ1-4; perhaps TRBD1 as D (6 bases). Between the trimmed V and J ends, which lost 0 bases and 11 bases, there was a span of 16 bases. CDR3 length: 15 amino acids. Germline V gene sequence: CDR1 MNHEY, CDR2 SVGAGI. The CDR3 coding sequence is TGTGCCAGCAGTTACTCGATGGAAGGGGGATGGAAACTGTTTTTT. This translates into CASSYSMEGGWKLFF.

The CDR3 nucleotides are TGTGCAAGTCGCTTAGCGTTGGTCCGTGTACAGGGGGGCTATGGCTACACCTTC. Its protein is CASRLALVRVQGGYGYTF. This chain uses TRBV12-2 with TRBJ1-2; TRBD1 was called by the table and not checked on the DNA. TRBV12-2 is tagged as a pseudogene. The CDR3 runs to 18 residues.

The genes are TRBV6-1 and TRBJ2-7; 8 bases map to TRBD2. Trimming at V came to 4 bases and at J to 1 base, leaving 12 bases not matched to a gene. The CDR3 contains 17 residues. In germline, CDR1 is MNHNS, CDR2 SASEGT. CDR3 bases: TGTGCCAGCAGTGTATTACCGGGACTAGTCGTTTCCTACGAGCAGTACTTC. This encodes CASSVLPGLVVSYEQYF.

This chain's CDR3 is CASSGGGLAEETQYF. DNA for the CDR3: TGTGCCAGTAGTGGAGGGGGACTAGCGGAAGAGACCCAGTACTTC. J is TRBJ2-5 and V is TRBV19, with 11 bases lining up with TRBD2. CDR1 and CDR2 from the germline V gene are LNHDA and SQIVND (reference sequence). Trimming cost V 5 bases and J 3 bases; bases outside gene matches: 5. The CDR3 totals 15 residues.

In DNA form, the CDR3 reads TGTGCCAGCAGCTTAGAGGGGGGCCGCCGGGACACCATATATTTT. It yields the protein CASSLEGGRRDTIYF. This rearrangement joins TRBV7-9 to TRBJ1-3; D may be TRBD1 (6 bases). Germline V gene lookup returns CDR1 SEHNR and CDR2 FQNEAQ (reference sequence). Deletions cut 1 base from V and 8 bases from J, with 15 bases between. The CDR3 spans 15 residues.

J is TRBJ1-5 and V is TRBV1; TRBD1 was called by the table and not checked on the DNA. TRBV1 corresponds to a pseudogene. The CDR3 extends over 16 amino acids. CDR3 residues: CTSGPFMRGLQQPQHF. The CDR3 bases are TGCACCAGCGGCCCCTTTATGAGGGGGCTACAGCAGCCCCAGCATTTT.

The rearrangement uses TRBV6-1 and TRBJ1-5; no firm D call. V was pared by 4 bases and J by 5 bases, with 12 bases between. The germline V gene has CDR1 MNHNS and CDR2 SASEGT. The CDR3 sequence is 14 residues long. Here the CDR3 DNA reads TGTGCCAGCAGTGGTCAGATGGGTGATCAGCCCCAGCATTTT. Translation: CASSGQMGDQPQHF.

Here the CDR3 reads CASSLGTTQPIYGYTF. The CDR3, as DNA: TGTGCCAGCAGCTTGGGTACGACCCAACCCATCTATGGCTACACCTTC. The rearrangement links TRBV11-2 to TRBJ1-2; D not resolved. Trimming stripped 3 bases from V and 4 bases from J, with 18 bases between. Germline assignment: CDR1 SGHAT and CDR2 FQNNGV. The CDR3 totals 16 residues.

The chain combines TRBV6-5 with TRBJ1-5, with D hard to call. V shed 2 bases and J shed 5 bases, with 4 bases lying between them. Per germline, CDR1 MNHEY and CDR2 SVGAGI. This CDR3 has 12 amino acids. This chain's CDR3 is CASSYQDQPQHF. The CDR3 coding sequence is TGTGCCAGCAGTTACCAAGATCAGCCCCAGCATTTT.

The chain carries TRBV6-6 and TRBJ2-3, with unresolved D. Germline V gene lookup returns CDR1 MNHNY and CDR2 SVGAGI (reference sequence). V gave up 8 bases and J gave up 9 bases, with 12 bases separating them. This CDR3 comprises 11 residues. CDR3 coding DNA: TGTGCCAGCGCTCTGGGCGGCACGCAGTATTTT. Amino acid sequence: CASALGGTQYF.